This T cell receptor beta chain was sequenced for a study of T-cell reconstitution after alpha-beta-depleted transplantation in children. Regarding the study as a whole: Surviving recipient T cells and thymic progenitors produced the high day-60 TCRbeta diversity seen in some patients. As was reported, about two months after transplant, alpha-beta T cells came from several hundred expanded graft clones. T-cell counts and diversity at one year following transplant were attributed mainly to newly produced T cells.

A word on this clonotype: Antigen unknown. A read error may be the cause here, since a much bigger clone is one base away. The conserved final phenylalanine or tryptophan is absent from the CDR3, which likely points to a read error.

The germline gives CDR1 MGHDK, CDR2 SYGVNS. With 11 bases removed from V and 2 bases from J, the gap between germline ends came to 19 bases. The CDR3 consists of 14 residues. Unique molecular identifiers were used in preparing the TCRbeta library. TCRdb used MiXCR to reprocess the PCR reads, holding one entry per CDR3 protein. The table lists around 100,000 distinct CDR3 sequences, over 9% of them singletons. The sequences come from PBMCs, collected before TCRalphabeta/CD19-depleted stem cell transplant. V and J are TRBV25-1 and TRBJ2-7; D perhaps matches TRBD1 (5 bases). The clonotype was recovered from a boy aged 2 to 10 with acute lymphoblastic leukemia, due to receive a stem cell transplant. The CDR3 sequence: CAYPQTACPYEQYL. DNA of the CDR3: TGTGCCTACCCCCAGACAGCTTGCCCCTACGAGCAGTACCTC.